These T cell receptor beta chains were read from a single sample in a study of blood T cell repertoires in COVID-19. This table comes from immunoSEQ multiplex PCR, and its TCRdb copy is limited to in-frame clones, with some not included. The data contain about 210,000 clones, approximately 86% of them singletons. Sequenced input: PBMCs or T cells enriched from blood (not recorded which). These receptors were obtained from a young man with acute COVID-19. CDR3s include the opening cysteine and the closing phenylalanine or tryptophan. Clone size is stated in some rows and not others, as once, few, many or a class when expanded.

v_call | clone_size | cdr3_aa
TRBV2 | . | CASSERPRRGRGYNEKLFF
TRBV4-2 | . | CASSPERSSTDTQYF
TRBV19 | . | CASSARGGEYGYTF
TRBV29-1 | . | CSARQGANEKLFF
TRBV5-5 | . | CASSLPGGMGEAFF
TRBV2 | . | CASRGRPDMRYTF
TRBV18 | . | CASSPEAGGRTEAFF
TRBV10-3 | . | CAISEGQGVIRGMYEQYF
TRBV3-1/TRBV3-2 | . | CASSPLDWSTDTQYF
TRBV28 | few | CASSLYSNQPQHF
TRBV5-1 | . | CASSPGEASGNTIYF
TRBV28 | . | CASTLDRADTEAFF
TRBV18 | once | CASSPQRGSYNEQFF
TRBV12-5 | . | CASGTTGAGGELFF
TRBV7-3 | . | CASSLSQVNSPLHF
TRBV5-4 | once | CASSFLSSGSYEQYF
TRBV28 | . | CASSPSRSHNEQFF
TRBV7-8 | . | CASSSDSNTEAFF
TRBV28 | . | CASRTPTVRNYGYTF
TRBV5-1 | . | CASSLAEGTEAFF
TRBV5-4 | . | CASSLGQGAYGYTF
TRBV11-3 | . | CASSLGDRRAYNEQFF
TRBV6-1 | . | CASSEGQGHSPLHF
TRBV28 | once | CASSFQQGSQPQHF
TRBV13 | . | CASSRRGQDYEQYF
TRBV12-3/TRBV12-4 | . | CASSLGGLAEAFF
TRBV24-1 | . | CATSTNSEAWAGELFF
TRBV30 | . | CAWATIRTGERDGKSTDTQYF
TRBV24-1 | . | CATSDLRQGNTIYF
TRBV2 | . | CASSDRGETQYF